The 28 T cell receptor beta chains given below trace back to one sample, sequenced in a study of control samples from healthy donors and cancer patients. Sequencing was performed with immunoSEQ multiplex PCR; in TCRdb, only in-frame clones are kept and a portion is missing. The sample lists 90,000 to 100,000 clones, 70% to 80% seen once, with roughly a tenth in the top ten. Sequencing used blood. The source of these receptors is a woman aged 25 to 45 in good health.

For this clone: This sample also contains other DNA sequences that code for the same CDR3. This chain connects TRBV12-3 or TRBV12-4 to TRBJ2-7; tentatively, D is TRBD1 (5 bases). The CDR3 is 12 amino acids. V gave up 3 bases and J gave up 3 bases, with 6 bases separating them. The CDR3 protein is CASSFRGYEQYF. In DNA, the CDR3 is TGTGCCAGCAGTTTTAGGGGCTACGAGCAGTACTTC.

The chain recombines TRBV30 with TRBJ2-4, with D tentatively TRBD1 or TRBD2 (5 bases each). This CDR3 has 15 residues. V was trimmed by 0 bases and J by 2 bases, leaving 11 bases between them. Germline values: CDR1 GTSNPN, CDR2 SVGIG (reference sequence). This CDR3 reads CAWSVGETTKNIQYF. CDR3 DNA sequence: TGTGCCTGGAGTGTAGGGGAGACCACCAAAAACATTCAGTACTTC.

This clone was picked up one time. The chain has TRBV5-6 and TRBJ1-3, with no clear D. Per the germline V gene, CDR1 is SGHDT and CDR2 is YYEEEE. The CDR3 totals 14 residues. V lost 4 bases to trimming and J lost 2 bases, with 10 bases between them. In DNA, the CDR3 is TGTGCCAGCAGCAGAGACGGTACTGGAAACACCATATATTTT. Translation: CASSRDGTGNTIYF.

The rearrangement joins TRBV6-5 to TRBJ2-7; D is possibly TRBD1 (6 bases). V was shortened by 5 bases and J by 6 bases, with 14 bases between the two germline ends. The CDR3 consists of 13 residues. Germline V gene data show CDR1 as MNHEY and CDR2 as SVGAGI. Written as DNA, the CDR3 is TGTGCCAGCAGTCTATACAGGGTCTCCGAGCAGTACTTC. This translates into CASSLYRVSEQYF.

The chain links TRBV30 to TRBJ1-6; 9 bases are shared with TRBD1. The CDR3 sequence is 17 residues long. CDR1 is GTSNPN, CDR2 SVGIG, per germline (reference sequence). V lost 2 bases and J lost 0; bases outside the gene matches: 5. Here the CDR3 reads CAWSPSGQGSYNSPLHF. The CDR3 DNA sequence: TGTGCCTGGAGTCCCTCGGGACAGGGCTCCTATAATTCACCCCTCCACTTT. The complete variable domain, with remaining parts taken from reference TRBV30 and TRBJ1-6, reads SQTIHQWPATLVQPVGSPLSLECTVEGTSNPNLYWYRQAAGRGLQLLFYSVGIGQISSEVPQNLSASRPQDRQFILSSKKLLLSDSGFYLCAWSPSGQGSYNSPLHFGNGTRLTVT.

This sequence joins TRBV11-2 and TRBJ2-1; D not resolved. With 3 bases removed from V and 6 bases from J, the gap between germline ends came to 9 bases. CDR3 length equals 13 residues. Germline lookup yields CDR1 SGHAT and CDR2 FQNNGV. The CDR3 loop is CASSFPGSNEQFF. For the CDR3, the DNA is TGTGCCAGCAGCTTCCCCGGATCCAATGAGCAGTTCTTC. Supplemented by reference TRBV11-2 and TRBJ2-1, the full variable domain reads EAGVAQSPRYKIIEKRQSVAFWCNPISGHATLYWYQQILGQGPKLLIQFQNNGVVDDSQLPKDRFSAERLKGVDSTLKIQPAKLEDSAVYLCASSFPGSNEQFFGPGTRLTVL.

The chain is built from TRBV30 and TRBJ2-4; unclear D gene. Germline V gene lookup returns CDR1 GTSNPN and CDR2 SVGIG (reference sequence). V lost 3 bases, J lost 1 base, and 10 bases lay in between. CDR3 size: 14 residues. The CDR3 DNA reads as TGTGCCTGGAGCGCTGGGAAGGCCAAAAACATTCAGTACTTC. Its protein is CAWSAGKAKNIQYF.

The gene calls are TRBV6-1 and TRBJ1-6; D is uncertain. CDR3 size: 15 residues. Germline V gives CDR1 MNHNS, CDR2 SASEGT. The V end lost 2 bases, the J end lost 5 bases, and 10 bases lay between the germline ends. Here the CDR3 DNA reads TGTGCCAGCAGTGAATTCAAGGCCCATAATTCACCCCTCCACTTT. This gives the protein CASSEFKAHNSPLHF.

There are a few counts of this clone. This sequence joins TRBV29-1 and TRBJ1-5; D call uncertain. Germline V gene sequence: CDR1 SQVTM, CDR2 ANQGSEA. V was cut by 6 bases and J by 7 bases, with 16 bases left in between. This CDR3 is 13 amino acids long. The CDR3 region is CSVGGSPGQPQHF. CDR3 DNA: TGCAGCGTCGGCGGGAGCCCGGGACAGCCCCAGCATTTT.

This clone was seen only a few times. The chain uses TRBV9 and TRBJ2-2, with a possible D match to TRBD1 (7 bases). V lost 2 bases and J lost 7, with 21 bases in between. CDR3 size: 17 residues. CDR1 is SGDLS, CDR2 YYNGEE, per germline. The CDR3 nucleotides read TGTGCCAGCAGCGTCCGGACAGGACCGAAGGGGGGCGGGGAGCTGTTTTTT. Residues: CASSVRTGPKGGGELFF.

The chain recombines TRBV7-6 with TRBJ2-2; TRBD2 aligns across 9 bases. Losses at the gene ends were 5 bases for V and 4 bases for J; bases not matched to a gene: 5. The CDR3 contains 15 residues. The germline V gene encodes CDR1 SGHVS and CDR2 FNYEAQ. Here the CDR3 DNA reads TGTGCCAGCAGCACCGGACTAGCGCTCACCGGGGAGCTGTTTTTT. Its protein product is CASSTGLALTGELFF.

The chain couples TRBV19 to TRBJ1-1; no firm D call. The V gene lost 8 bases and the J gene lost 1 base, with 17 bases spanning the gap. CDR3 length: 15 amino acids. Germline CDR1 reads LNHDA; CDR2 reads SQIVND (reference sequence). For the CDR3, the DNA is TGTGCCAGTCCAATCGGAAGAATCGGGAACACTGAAGCTTTCTTT. Protein: CASPIGRIGNTEAFF.

V gene TRBV4-2 combines with J gene TRBJ2-2, with a possible D match to TRBD2 (6 bases). With 2 bases removed from V and 4 bases from J, the gap between germline ends came to 14 bases. The CDR3 is 16 residues long. Germline V gives CDR1 LGHNA, CDR2 YNFKEQ. This CDR3 reads CASSQRRQGGTGELFF. The DNA for the CDR3 is TGTGCCAGCAGCCAACGAAGGCAGGGAGGCACCGGGGAGCTGTTTTTT.

The chain carries TRBV3-1 (or the pseudogene TRBV3-2) and TRBJ2-5, with 9 bases aligning to TRBD1. This CDR3 region has 15 residues. Losses at the gene ends were 3 bases for V and 3 bases for J; bases not matched to a gene: 5. Germline V gives CDR1 LGHDT, CDR2 YNNKEL (reference sequence). Here the CDR3 DNA reads TGTGCCAGCAGCCAGTCGGGACAGGGTGAAGAGACCCAGTACTTC. This codes for CASSQSGQGEETQYF.

The chain employs TRBV7-2 and TRBJ2-7; perhaps TRBD1 as D (5 bases). The CDR3 totals 13 residues. Germline values: CDR1 SGHTA, CDR2 FQGNSA. Trimming left V 1 base short and J 5 bases short, with 9 bases between. The CDR3 bases are TGTGCCAGCAGCTTAGGCCAGGGTGACGAGCAGTACTTC. It encodes CASSLGQGDEQYF.

V is TRBV6-5 and J is TRBJ2-2; weak D call: TRBD1 (5 bases). V was cut by 5 bases and J by 7 bases, with 11 bases left in between. CDR1 and CDR2 from the germline V gene are MNHEY and SVGAGI. The CDR3 covers 13 residues. CDR3 bases: TGTGCCAGCAGTACCAAGCAGGGCGGGGAGCTGTTTTTT. It encodes CASSTKQGGELFF.

The genes are TRBV14 and TRBJ1-4; 7 nucleotides agree with TRBD1. CDR1 SGHDN and CDR2 FVKESK come from the germline V gene. V lost 8 bases and J lost 4; bases outside the gene matches: 7. The CDR3 has 14 amino acids. DNA of the CDR3: TGTGCCAGCCTTCAGGGGGGGCTTAATGAAAAACTGTTTTTT. Its translation is CASLQGGLNEKLFF.

The rearrangement uses TRBV10-2 and TRBJ2-7, with 7 bases fitting TRBD1. V lost 4 bases to trimming and J lost 3 bases; unmatched junction nucleotides: 3. CDR3 length: 13 residues. Germline CDR1 WSHSY, CDR2 SAAADI. This CDR3 is CASSAGQDYEQYF. For the CDR3, the DNA is TGCGCCAGCAGTGCCGGACAGGACTACGAGCAGTACTTC.

V gene TRBV5-1 combines with J gene TRBJ1-4; weak D call: TRBD1 (6 bases). There are 14 residues in the CDR3. Germline values: CDR1 SGHRS, CDR2 YFSETQ. Trimming removed 3 bases at V and 6 bases at J, with 12 bases between. The CDR3 loop is CASSSAGADEKLFF. CDR3 nucleotide sequence: TGCGCCAGCAGCTCCGCGGGGGCGGATGAAAAACTGTTTTTT.

This chain links TRBV28 with TRBJ1-5; a possible D gene is TRBD1 (5 bases). Per germline, CDR1 MDHEN and CDR2 SYDVKM. The CDR3 sequence is 14 residues long. V was cut by 5 bases and J by 8 bases, with 16 bases left in between. This CDR3 reads CASSRQWGRKPQHF. CDR3 bases: TGTGCCAGCAGTCGACAGTGGGGTAGAAAGCCCCAGCATTTT.

The chain employs TRBV6-5 and TRBJ2-7; 8 positions match TRBD2. Trimming at V came to 0 bases and at J to 7 bases, leaving 8 bases not matched to a gene. In germline, CDR1 is MNHEY, CDR2 SVGAGI. CDR3 length: 15 residues. CDR3: CASSYSKAGGGEQYF. The CDR3 DNA is TGTGCCAGCAGTTACTCGAAGGCGGGAGGCGGAGAGCAGTACTTC.

The chain joins TRBV7-2 to TRBJ1-2, with D tentatively TRBD1 (6 bases). Trimming stripped 5 bases from V and 4 bases from J, with 17 bases between. CDR3 length equals 15 residues. CDR1 is SGHTA and CDR2 is FQGNSA in the germline V gene. The CDR3 nucleotides read TGTGCCAGCAGCCTTTACAGGGAAACTTTCTATGGCTACACCTTC. It is translated as CASSLYRETFYGYTF.

This clone appeared a single time. The rearrangement joins TRBV4-2 to TRBJ2-7, with 11 nucleotides matching TRBD2. Losses at the gene ends were 0 bases for V and 7 bases for J; bases not matched to a gene: 11. The CDR3 contains 17 residues. Germline-derived CDR1 and CDR2 are LGHNA and YNFKEQ. In DNA form, the CDR3 reads TGTGCCAGCAGCCAAGAGCCCCGTAGCGGGGGGGCGCGAGAGCAGTACTTC. Translation gives CASSQEPRSGGAREQYF.

The chain recombines TRBV15 with TRBJ1-5; D is perhaps TRBD1 (6 bases). The CDR3 is made up of 14 amino acids. V was trimmed by 5 bases and J by 0 bases, leaving 8 bases between them. In germline, CDR1 is LNHNV, CDR2 YYDKDF (reference sequence). This CDR3 reads CATSYRDSNQPQHF. CDR3 nucleotide sequence: TGTGCCACCAGCTACAGGGATAGCAATCAGCCCCAGCATTTT.

In nucleotides, the CDR3 is TGCGCCAGCAGCTCACGGAGCCTCGGACTAGCGGGGCACAATGAGCAGTTCTTC. This codes for CASSSRSLGLAGHNEQFF. The V and J genes are TRBV5-1 and TRBJ2-1, with 12 bases matching TRBD2. The germline V gene has CDR1 SGHRS and CDR2 YFSETQ. The CDR3 runs 18 residues. V lost 3 bases and J lost 5; bases outside the gene matches: 12.

This clone has more than one count but fewer than ten. The V gene is TRBV20-1, the J gene TRBJ1-3; no clear D. Germline CDR1 DFQATT, CDR2 SNEGSKA (reference sequence). The CDR3 sequence is 15 residues long. Trimming shortened V by 5 bases and J by 0 bases, and 14 bases separated the two germline ends. The CDR3 loop is CSAGGRELSGNTIYF. CDR3 nucleotides: TGCAGTGCTGGTGGAAGGGAACTCTCTGGAAACACCATATATTTT.

The chain combines TRBV12-3 or TRBV12-4 with TRBJ2-1; 9 bases are a match to TRBD1. The CDR3 is made up of 13 amino acids. J was trimmed by 9 bases and V by 6 bases; bases with no gene match: 6. CDR3 coding DNA: TGTGCCAGCAGCAACACAGGGGGCACTGAGCAGTTCTTC. Translation gives CASSNTGGTEQFF.

The rearrangement joins TRBV29-1 to TRBJ1-2, with TRBD1 matching 10 bases. The CDR3 totals 12 residues. Germline CDR1 reads SQVTM; CDR2 reads ANQGSEA. The V gene end was trimmed by 6 bases and the J gene end by 8 bases; junction bases not matched to a gene: 6. CDR3 DNA: TGCAGCGTCCTCGGGACAGGGGACGGCTACACCTTC. Translating gives CSVLGTGDGYTF.